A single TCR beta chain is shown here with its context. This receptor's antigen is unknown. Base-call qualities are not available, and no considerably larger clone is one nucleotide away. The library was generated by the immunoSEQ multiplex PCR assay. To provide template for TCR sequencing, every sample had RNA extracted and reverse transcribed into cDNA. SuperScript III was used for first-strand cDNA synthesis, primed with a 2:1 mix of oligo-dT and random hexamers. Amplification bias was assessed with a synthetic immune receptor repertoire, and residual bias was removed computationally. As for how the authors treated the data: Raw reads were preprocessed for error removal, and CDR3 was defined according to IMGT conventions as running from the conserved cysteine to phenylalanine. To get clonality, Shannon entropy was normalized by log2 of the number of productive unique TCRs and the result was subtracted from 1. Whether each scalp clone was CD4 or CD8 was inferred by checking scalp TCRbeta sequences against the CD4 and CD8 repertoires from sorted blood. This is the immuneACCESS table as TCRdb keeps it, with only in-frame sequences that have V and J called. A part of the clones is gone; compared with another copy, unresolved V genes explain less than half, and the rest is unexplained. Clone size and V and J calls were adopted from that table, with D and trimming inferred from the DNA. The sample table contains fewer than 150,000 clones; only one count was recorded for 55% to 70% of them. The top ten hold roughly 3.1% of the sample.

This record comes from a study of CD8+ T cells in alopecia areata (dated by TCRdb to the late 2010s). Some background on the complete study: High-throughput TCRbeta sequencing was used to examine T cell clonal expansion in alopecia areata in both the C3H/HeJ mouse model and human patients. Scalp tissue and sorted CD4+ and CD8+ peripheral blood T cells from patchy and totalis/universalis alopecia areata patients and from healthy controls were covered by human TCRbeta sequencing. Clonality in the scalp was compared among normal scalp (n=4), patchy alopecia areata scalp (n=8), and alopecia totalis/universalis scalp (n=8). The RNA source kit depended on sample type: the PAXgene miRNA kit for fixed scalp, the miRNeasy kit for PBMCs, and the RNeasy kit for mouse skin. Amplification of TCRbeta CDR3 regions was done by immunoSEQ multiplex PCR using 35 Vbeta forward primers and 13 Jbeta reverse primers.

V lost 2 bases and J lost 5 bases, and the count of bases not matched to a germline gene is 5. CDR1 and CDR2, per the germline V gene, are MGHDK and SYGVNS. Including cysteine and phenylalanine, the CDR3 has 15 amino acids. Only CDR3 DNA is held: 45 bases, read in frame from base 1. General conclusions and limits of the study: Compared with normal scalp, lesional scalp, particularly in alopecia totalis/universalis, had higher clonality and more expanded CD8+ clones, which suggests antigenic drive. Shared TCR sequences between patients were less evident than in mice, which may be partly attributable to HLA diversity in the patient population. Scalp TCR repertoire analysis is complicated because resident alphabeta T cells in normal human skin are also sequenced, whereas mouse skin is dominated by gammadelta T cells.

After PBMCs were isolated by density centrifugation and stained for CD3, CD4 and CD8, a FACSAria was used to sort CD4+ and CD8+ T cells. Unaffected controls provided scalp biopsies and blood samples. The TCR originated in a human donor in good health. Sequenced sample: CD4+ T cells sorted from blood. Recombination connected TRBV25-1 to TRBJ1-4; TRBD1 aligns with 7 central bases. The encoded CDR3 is CASSEPGQINEKLFF. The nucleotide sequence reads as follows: TGTGCCAGCAGTGAACCGGGACAGATAAATGAAAAACTGTTTTTT.